A selection of T cell receptor beta chains follows, all from one sample in a study of T cell responses to AZD1222 COVID-19 vaccine. The table came from immunoSEQ multiplex PCR; TCRdb's copy has only in-frame clones and leaves some out. The sample consists of 150,000 to 250,000 clones, 80% to 95% of them appearing once. The sequencing used peripheral blood, collected 28 days after the second AZD1222 dose. These receptors were collected from an adult who received the AZD1222 COVID-19 vaccine. The conserved cysteine and the conserved F or W are not part of the CDR3 here. The order of the fields is V gene, D gene, J gene, CDR3 protein. A D gene is named only where the DNA matches it firmly.

TRBV11-2	.	TRBJ2-2	ASSFLTPGGELF
TRBV19	TRBD1	TRBJ1-2	ASSPQGQGADYGYT
TRBV18	.	TRBJ1-1	ASSPVDVAF
TRBV6-2/TRBV6-3	.	TRBJ2-1	ASSYRVRDEQF
TRBV6-5	.	TRBJ2-7	ASSYDQNPYEQY
TRBV6-5	.	TRBJ2-7	ASRRTVSTYEQY
TRBV18	.	TRBJ2-5	ASSPRTGKETQY
TRBV24-1	TRBD1	TRBJ1-4	ATSDSTGGRANEKLF
TRBV6-5	TRBD1	TRBJ1-5	ASRAGGSINQPQH
TRBV7-9	TRBD1	TRBJ1-4	ASSSQGQDEKLF
TRBV9	.	TRBJ1-2	ASRGTGANYGYT
TRBV18	.	TRBJ2-7	ASSPQDSLYEQY
TRBV7-9	.	TRBJ1-2	ASSPGTFEDYGYT
TRBV2	.	TRBJ2-2	ASRERRNTGELF
TRBV6-6	TRBD1	TRBJ1-1	ASSPARTGVGNTEAF
TRBV5-1	.	TRBJ1-2	ASRTGTSNYGYT
TRBV7-8	.	TRBJ1-5	ASSRGPGRPQPQH
TRBV4-1	.	TRBJ2-2	ASSQGTQLTGELF
TRBV7-9	.	TRBJ1-2	ASSHYTTGNYGYT
TRBV9	.	TRBJ2-1	ASSVAARTEGNEQF
TRBV5-4	.	TRBJ1-6	ASSAEGPSPLH
TRBV12-3/TRBV12-4	.	TRBJ1-1	ASSLSGTEAF
TRBV19	TRBD1	TRBJ1-6	ASSTSGQGLNSPLH
TRBV6-4	TRBD1	TRBJ1-2	ASSEEEGAGGYT
TRBV15	.	TRBJ1-2	ATSRDLQGRGYGYT
TRBV7-8	.	TRBJ2-2	ASSLFPGELF
TRBV13	.	TRBJ1-5	ASRKAGDQPQH
TRBV28	.	TRBJ1-6	ASSPSSPLH
TRBV27	.	TRBJ1-6	AAGAWGGVYPLN
TRBV7-2	.	TRBJ1-6	ASSSDIRSPLH
TRBV6-2/TRBV6-3	TRBD2	TRBJ2-1	ASSLLGLAGGPRDNEQF
TRBV27	.	TRBJ1-4	ASSFRGYATNEKLF
TRBV5-5	.	TRBJ1-1	ASSPIRTANTEAF
TRBV10-3	TRBD1	TRBJ1-5	AIGGTGTDQPQH
TRBV30	.	TRBJ1-4	AWTREDEKLF
TRBV19	.	TRBJ2-1	ASSMGNYNEQF
TRBV27	TRBD1	TRBJ2-7	ASSFYGQGAGEQY
TRBV18	.	TRBJ1-4	ASSPGDLTNEKLF
TRBV19	.	TRBJ1-2	ASRVGRGAGYT
TRBV7-8	.	TRBJ1-3	ASSYLPSNSGNTIY
TRBV30	TRBD1	TRBJ1-5	AWSYPGQGSNQPQH
TRBV7-3	.	TRBJ1-5	ASRLQGLGMDNQPQH
TRBV6-5	.	TRBJ2-7	ASRDWRYEQY
TRBV28	TRBD1	TRBJ2-7	ASSPGTGDYEQY
TRBV19	TRBD1	TRBJ2-5	ASTGTGLGGETQY